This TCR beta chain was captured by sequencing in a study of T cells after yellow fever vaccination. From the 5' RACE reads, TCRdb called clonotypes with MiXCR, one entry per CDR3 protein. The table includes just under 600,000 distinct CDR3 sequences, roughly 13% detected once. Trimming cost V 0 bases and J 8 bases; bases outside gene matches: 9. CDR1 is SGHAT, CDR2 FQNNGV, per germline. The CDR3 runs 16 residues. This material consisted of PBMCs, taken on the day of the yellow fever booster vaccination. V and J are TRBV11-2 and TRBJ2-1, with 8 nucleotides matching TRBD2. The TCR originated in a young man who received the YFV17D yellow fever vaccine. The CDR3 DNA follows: TGTGCCAGCAGCTTAGAATTAGCGGGGTTTTTGCATGAGCAGTTCTTC. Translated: CASSLELAGFLHEQFF.